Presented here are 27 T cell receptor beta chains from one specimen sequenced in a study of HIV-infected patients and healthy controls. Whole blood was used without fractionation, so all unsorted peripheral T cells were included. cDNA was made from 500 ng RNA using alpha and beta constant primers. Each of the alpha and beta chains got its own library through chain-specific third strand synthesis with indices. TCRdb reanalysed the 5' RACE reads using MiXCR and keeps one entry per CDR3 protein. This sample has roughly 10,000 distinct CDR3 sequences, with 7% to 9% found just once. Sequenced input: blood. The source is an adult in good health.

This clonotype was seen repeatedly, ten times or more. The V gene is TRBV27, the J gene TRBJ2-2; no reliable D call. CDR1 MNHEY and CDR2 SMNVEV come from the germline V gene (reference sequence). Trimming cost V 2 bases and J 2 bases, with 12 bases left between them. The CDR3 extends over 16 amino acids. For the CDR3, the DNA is TGTGCCAGCAGTTTACGGGCGGCGGTCAACACCGGGGAGCTGTTTTTT. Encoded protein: CASSLRAAVNTGELFF.

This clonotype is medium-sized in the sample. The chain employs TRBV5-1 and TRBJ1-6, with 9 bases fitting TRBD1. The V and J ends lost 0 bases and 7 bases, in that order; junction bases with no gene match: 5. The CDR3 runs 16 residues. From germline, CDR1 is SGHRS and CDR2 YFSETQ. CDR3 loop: CASSLAGQGTNSPLHF. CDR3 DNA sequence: TGCGCCAGCAGCTTGGCTGGACAGGGGACCAATTCACCCCTCCACTTT.

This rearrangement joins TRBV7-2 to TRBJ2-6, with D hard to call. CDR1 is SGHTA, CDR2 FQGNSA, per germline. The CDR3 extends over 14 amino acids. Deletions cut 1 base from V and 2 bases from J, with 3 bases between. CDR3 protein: CASSLGPGANVLTF. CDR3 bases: TGTGCCAGCAGCTTAGGCCCTGGGGCCAACGTCCTGACTTTC.

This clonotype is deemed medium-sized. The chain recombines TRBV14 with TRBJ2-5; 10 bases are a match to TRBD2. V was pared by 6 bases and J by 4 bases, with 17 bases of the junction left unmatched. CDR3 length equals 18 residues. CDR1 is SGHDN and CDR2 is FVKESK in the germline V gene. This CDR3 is CASSSGASGSTWGETQYF. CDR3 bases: TGTGCCAGCAGTTCAGGAGCTAGCGGGAGTACGTGGGGAGAGACCCAGTACTTC. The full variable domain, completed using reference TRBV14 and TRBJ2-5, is EAGVTQFPSHSVIEKGQTVTLRCDPISGHDNLYWYRRVMGKEIKFLLHFVKESKQDESGMPNNRFLAERTGGTYSTLKVQPAELEDSGVYFCASSSGASGSTWGETQYFGPGTRLLVL.

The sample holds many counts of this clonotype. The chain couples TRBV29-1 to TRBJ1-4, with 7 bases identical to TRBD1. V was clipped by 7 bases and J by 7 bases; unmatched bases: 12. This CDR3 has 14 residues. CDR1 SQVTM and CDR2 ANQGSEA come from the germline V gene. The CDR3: CSGATGTLSEKLFF. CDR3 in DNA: TGCAGCGGAGCGACAGGGACGCTTAGTGAAAAACTGTTTTTT.

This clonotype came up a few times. The CDR3 nucleotides read TGTGCCACCAGTGATCCCACGGCGAGCGGGAGCCACACCGGGGAGCTGTTTTTT. Its protein is CATSDPTASGSHTGELFF. V usage is TRBV24-1 and J usage is TRBJ2-2; 8 positions agree with TRBD2. There are 18 residues in the CDR3. From germline, CDR1 is KGHDR and CDR2 SFDVKD. Trimming at V came to 3 bases and at J to 3 bases, leaving 11 bases not matched to a gene.

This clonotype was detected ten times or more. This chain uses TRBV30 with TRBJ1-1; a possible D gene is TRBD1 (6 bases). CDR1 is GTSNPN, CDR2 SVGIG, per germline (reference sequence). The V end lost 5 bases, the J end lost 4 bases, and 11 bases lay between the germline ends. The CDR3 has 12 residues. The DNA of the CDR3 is TGTGCCTGGTCTACAGGGCCCACTGAAGCTTTCTTT. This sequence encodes CAWSTGPTEAFF.

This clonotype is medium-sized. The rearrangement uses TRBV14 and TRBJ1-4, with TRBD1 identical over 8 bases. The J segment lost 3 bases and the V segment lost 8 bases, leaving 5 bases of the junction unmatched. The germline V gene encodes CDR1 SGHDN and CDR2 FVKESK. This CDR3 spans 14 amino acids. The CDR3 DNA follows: TGTGCCAGCCGACCAGGGGGCCCTAATGAAAAACTGTTTTTT. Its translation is CASRPGGPNEKLFF.

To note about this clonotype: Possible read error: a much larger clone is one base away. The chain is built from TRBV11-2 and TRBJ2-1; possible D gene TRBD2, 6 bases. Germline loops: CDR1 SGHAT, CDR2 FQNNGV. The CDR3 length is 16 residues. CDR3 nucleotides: TGTGCCAACAGCTTAGCTGGTAGTAGCGGCGCAACTGAGCAGTTCTTC. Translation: CANSLAGSSGATEQFF.

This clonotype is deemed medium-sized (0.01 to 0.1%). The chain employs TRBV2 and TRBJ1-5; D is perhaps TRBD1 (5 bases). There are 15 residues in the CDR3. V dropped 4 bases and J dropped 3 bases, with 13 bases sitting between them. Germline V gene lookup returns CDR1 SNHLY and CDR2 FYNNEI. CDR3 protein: CASSVEGRNNQPQHF. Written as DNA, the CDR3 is TGTGCCAGCAGTGTGGAGGGACGGAACAATCAGCCCCAGCATTTT.

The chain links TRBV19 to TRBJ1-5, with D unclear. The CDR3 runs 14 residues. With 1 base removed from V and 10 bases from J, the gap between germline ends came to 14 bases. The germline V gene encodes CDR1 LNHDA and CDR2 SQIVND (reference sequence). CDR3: CASSIAGYGQPQHF. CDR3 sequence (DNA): TGTGCCAGTAGTATAGCGGGGTACGGTCAACCCCAGCATTTT.

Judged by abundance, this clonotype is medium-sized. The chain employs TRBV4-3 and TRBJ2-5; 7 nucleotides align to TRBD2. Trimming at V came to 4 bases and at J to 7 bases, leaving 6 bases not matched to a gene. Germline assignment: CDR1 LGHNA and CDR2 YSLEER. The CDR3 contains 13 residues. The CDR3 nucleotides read TGCGCCAGCAGCCCCGGACTAGGGGTGACCCAGTACTTC. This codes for CASSPGLGVTQYF.

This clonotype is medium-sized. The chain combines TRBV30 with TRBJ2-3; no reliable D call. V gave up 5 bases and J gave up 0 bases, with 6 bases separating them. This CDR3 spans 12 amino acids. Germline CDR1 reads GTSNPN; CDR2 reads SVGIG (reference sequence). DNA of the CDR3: TGTGCCTGGGCACGCAGCACAGATACGCAGTATTTT. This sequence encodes CAWARSTDTQYF. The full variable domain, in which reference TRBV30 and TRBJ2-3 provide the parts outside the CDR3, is SQTIHQWPATLVQPVGSPLSLECTVEGTSNPNLYWYRQAAGRGLQLLFYSVGIGQISSEVPQNLSASRPQDRQFILSSKKLLLSDSGFYLCAWARSTDTQYFGPGTRLTVL.

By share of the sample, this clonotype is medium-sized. CDR3 sequence reads: CASSLAELGPGTDTQYF. The CDR3 coding sequence is TGCGCCAGCAGCTTGGCCGAGTTGGGGCCCGGCACAGATACGCAGTATTTT. The genes are TRBV5-1 and TRBJ2-3, with D perhaps TRBD1 (5 bases). Per germline, CDR1 SGHRS and CDR2 YFSETQ. The ends were cut back, 0 bases at V and 1 base at J, with 15 bases in the middle. The CDR3 sequence is 17 residues long.

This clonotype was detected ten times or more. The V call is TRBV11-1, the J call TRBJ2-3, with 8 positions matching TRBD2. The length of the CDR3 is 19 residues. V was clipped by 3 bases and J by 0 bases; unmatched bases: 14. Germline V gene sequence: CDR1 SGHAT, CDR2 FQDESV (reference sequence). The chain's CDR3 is CASSFPGGGNHISTDTQYF. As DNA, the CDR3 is TGTGCCAGCAGCTTTCCCGGCGGGGGGAACCACATTAGCACAGATACGCAGTATTTT. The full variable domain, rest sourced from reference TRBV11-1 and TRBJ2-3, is EAEVAQSPRYKITEKSQAVAFWCDPISGHATLYWYRQILGQGPELLVQFQDESVVDDSQLPKDRFSAERLKGVDSTLKIQPAELGDSAMYLCASSFPGGGNHISTDTQYFGPGTRLTVL.

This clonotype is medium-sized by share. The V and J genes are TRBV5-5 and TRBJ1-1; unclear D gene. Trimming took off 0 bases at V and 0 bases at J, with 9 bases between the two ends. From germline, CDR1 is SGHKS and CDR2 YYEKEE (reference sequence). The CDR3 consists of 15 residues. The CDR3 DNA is TGTGCCAGCAGCTTGGTCATTAGGTTGAACACTGAAGCTTTCTTT. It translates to CASSLVIRLNTEAFF.

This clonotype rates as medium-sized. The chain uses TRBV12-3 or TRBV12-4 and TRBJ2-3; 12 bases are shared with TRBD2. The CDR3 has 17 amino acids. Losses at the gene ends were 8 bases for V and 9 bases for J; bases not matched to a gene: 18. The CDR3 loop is CASSQGEASGGAGTQYF. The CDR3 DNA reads TGTGCCAGCTCCCAAGGGGAGGCTAGCGGGGGGGCAGGGACGCAGTATTTT.

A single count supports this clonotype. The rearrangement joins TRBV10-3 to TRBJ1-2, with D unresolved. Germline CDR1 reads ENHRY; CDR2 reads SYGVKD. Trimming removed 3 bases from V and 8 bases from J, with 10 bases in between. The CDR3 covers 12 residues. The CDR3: CAISDQIRGYTF. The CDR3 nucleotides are TGTGCCATCAGTGACCAAATTAGAGGCTACACCTTC.

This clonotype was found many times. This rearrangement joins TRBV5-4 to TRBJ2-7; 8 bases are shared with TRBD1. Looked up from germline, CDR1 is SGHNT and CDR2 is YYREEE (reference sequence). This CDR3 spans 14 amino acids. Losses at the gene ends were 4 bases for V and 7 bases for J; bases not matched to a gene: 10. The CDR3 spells CASSRTGQAREQYF. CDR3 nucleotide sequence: TGTGCCAGCAGCCGAACGGGACAGGCGAGGGAGCAGTACTTC.

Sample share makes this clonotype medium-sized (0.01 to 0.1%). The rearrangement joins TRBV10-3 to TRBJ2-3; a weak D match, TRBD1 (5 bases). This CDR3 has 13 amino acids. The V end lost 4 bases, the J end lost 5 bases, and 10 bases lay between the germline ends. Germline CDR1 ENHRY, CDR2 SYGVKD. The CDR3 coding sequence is TGTGCCATCAGTGGGGGCATTGGAGATACGCAGTATTTT. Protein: CAISGGIGDTQYF.

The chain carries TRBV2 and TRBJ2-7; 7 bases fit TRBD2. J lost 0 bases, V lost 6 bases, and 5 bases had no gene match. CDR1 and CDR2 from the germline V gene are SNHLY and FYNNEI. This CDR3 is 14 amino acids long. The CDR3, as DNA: TGTGCCAGCAGGGGCGGGGGTGGCTCCTACGAGCAGTACTTC. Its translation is CASRGGGGSYEQYF.

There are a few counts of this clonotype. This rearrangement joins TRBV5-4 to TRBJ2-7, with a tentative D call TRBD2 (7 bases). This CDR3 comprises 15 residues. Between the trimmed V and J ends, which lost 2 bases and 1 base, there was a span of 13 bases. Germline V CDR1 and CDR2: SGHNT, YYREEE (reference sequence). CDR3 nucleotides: TGTGCCAGCAGCTTTCCCGGGGGGCCGTCCTACGAGCAGTACTTC. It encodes CASSFPGGPSYEQYF.

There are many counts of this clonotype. The CDR3 sequence is CASSYTDTQYF. Here the CDR3 DNA reads TGTGCCAGCAGCTACACAGATACGCAGTATTTT. This chain joins TRBV7-2 and TRBJ2-3; D gene uncertain. This CDR3 has 11 amino acids. The ends were cut back, 4 bases at V and 2 bases at J, with 1 base in the middle. Germline V gene sequence: CDR1 SGHTA, CDR2 FQGNSA.

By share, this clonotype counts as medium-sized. CDR3 nucleotide sequence: TGTGCCAGCAGTAGCCGGGACATGAACACCGGGGAGCTGTTTTTT. Its translation is CASSSRDMNTGELFF. The V gene is TRBV28, the J gene TRBJ2-2; D is perhaps TRBD1 (6 bases). Trimming removed 5 bases at V and 1 base at J, with 11 bases between. CDR3 length: 15 residues. Germline loops: CDR1 MDHEN, CDR2 SYDVKM.

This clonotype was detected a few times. This CDR3 is CASRRTSGASTDTQYF. The CDR3 DNA is TGTGCCAGCAGAAGGACTAGCGGGGCTAGCACAGATACGCAGTATTTT. V usage is TRBV6-5 and J usage is TRBJ2-3; 12 bases align to TRBD2. V was pared by 6 bases and J by 0 bases, with 4 bases of the junction left unmatched. This CDR3 has 16 amino acids. Per the germline V gene, CDR1 is MNHEY and CDR2 is SVGAGI.

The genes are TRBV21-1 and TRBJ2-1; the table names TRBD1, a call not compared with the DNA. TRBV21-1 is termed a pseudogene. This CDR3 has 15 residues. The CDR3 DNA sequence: TGTGCCAGTAGCAAAGGGACAGGGATACACAATGAGCAGTTCTTC. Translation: CASSKGTGIHNEQFF.

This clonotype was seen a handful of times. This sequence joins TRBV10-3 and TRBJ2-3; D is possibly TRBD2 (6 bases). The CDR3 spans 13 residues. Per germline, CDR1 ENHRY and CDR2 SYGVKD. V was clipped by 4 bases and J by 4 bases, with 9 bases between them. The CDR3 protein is CAISGGVADTQYF. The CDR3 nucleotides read TGTGCCATCAGTGGCGGGGTCGCAGATACGCAGTATTTT.